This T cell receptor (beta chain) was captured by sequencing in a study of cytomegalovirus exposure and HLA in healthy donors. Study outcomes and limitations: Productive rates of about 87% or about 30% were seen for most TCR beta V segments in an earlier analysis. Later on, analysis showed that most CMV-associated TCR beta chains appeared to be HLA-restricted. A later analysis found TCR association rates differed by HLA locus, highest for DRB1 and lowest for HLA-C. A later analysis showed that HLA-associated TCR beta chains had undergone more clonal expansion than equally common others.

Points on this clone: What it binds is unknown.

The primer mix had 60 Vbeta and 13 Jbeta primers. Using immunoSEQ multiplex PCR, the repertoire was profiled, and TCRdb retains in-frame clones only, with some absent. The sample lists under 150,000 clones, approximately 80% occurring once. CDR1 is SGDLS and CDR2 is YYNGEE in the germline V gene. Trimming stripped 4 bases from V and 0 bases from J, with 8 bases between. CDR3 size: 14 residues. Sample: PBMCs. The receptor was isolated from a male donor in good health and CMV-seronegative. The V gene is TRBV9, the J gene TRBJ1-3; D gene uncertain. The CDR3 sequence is CASSSPFSGNTIYF. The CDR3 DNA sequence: TGTGCCAGCAGCTCTCCCTTCTCTGGAAACACCATATATTTT. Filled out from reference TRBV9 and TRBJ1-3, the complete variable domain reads DSGVTQTPKHLITATGQRVTLRCSPRSGDLSVYWYQQSLDQGLQFLIQYYNGEERAKGNILERFSAQQFPDLHSELNLSSLELGDSALYFCASSSPFSGNTIYFGEGSWLTVV.